Below are 16 T cell receptor beta chains sequenced from a single sample in a study of circulating CD8 cells and anti-PD-1 response in melanoma. Sorting of live CD3+CD8+TCRalphabeta+ cells by PD-1 and/or TIGIT gave four subsets. Using roughly 15 ng of total RNA, TCR libraries were made with the QIAseq Immune Repertoire TCR panel. MiXCR was run by TCRdb on the reads, yielding one entry per CDR3 protein. The repertoire holds under 200 distinct CDR3 sequences, with around 15% as singletons. Here the sequenced sample was CD8+ T cells from PBMCs, taken at baseline or after one month of anti-PD-1 therapy (not recorded which). The receptors come from a human donor with melanoma.

As concerns this clonotype: Compared with germline, one end of the junction differs, possibly owing to a read error. The chain combines TRBV20-1 with TRBJ2-3; TRBD2 matches 12 bases. This CDR3 has 19 amino acids. Germline V gene sequence: CDR1 DFQATT, CDR2 SNEGSKA (reference sequence). The DNA of the CDR3 is TGCAGTGCTAGACCAGCCGGGACTAGCGGGCAATCGAATATAGATATGCAGTATTTT. Its translation is CSARPAGTSGQSNIDMQYF.

In its sample, this clonotype ranks as large. The gene calls are TRBV27 and TRBJ2-1; D is unresolved. This CDR3 is 15 amino acids long. V was trimmed by 0 bases and J by 5 bases, leaving 11 bases between them. CDR1 is MNHEY and CDR2 is SMNVEV in the germline V gene (reference sequence). Here the CDR3 reads CASSLSVGPDNEQFF. In nucleotides, the CDR3 is TGTGCCAGCAGTTTATCTGTCGGGCCCGACAATGAGCAGTTCTTC.

This clonotype is termed hyperexpanded. The V and J genes are TRBV29-1 and TRBJ2-1, with D maybe TRBD2 (6 bases). V dropped 3 bases and J dropped 8 bases, with 26 bases sitting between them. CDR1 and CDR2 (germline): SQVTM, ANQGSEA. There are 17 residues in the CDR3. The CDR3 sequence is CSVEKGVARDFNYEQFF. Here the CDR3 DNA reads TGCAGCGTTGAGAAGGGCGTAGCTAGGGACTTTAACTATGAGCAGTTCTTC.

By share of the sample, this clonotype is large. A clone one base away is much larger, so this may be a read error. V usage is TRBV20-1 and J usage is TRBJ2-2, with D possibly being TRBD2 (5 bases). The CDR3 loop spans 15 amino acids. CDR1 is DFQATT and CDR2 is SNEGSKA in the germline V gene (reference sequence). CDR3 sequence reads: CSARDGVTDTGELVF. The DNA for the CDR3 is TGCAGTGCTAGAGATGGAGTTACTGACACCGGGGAGCTGGTTTTT.

By sample fraction, this clonotype is large (0.1 to 1%). The chain is built from TRBV27 and TRBJ1-2, with D unresolved. With 5 bases removed from V and 4 bases from J, the gap between germline ends came to 17 bases. Germline CDR1 reads MNHEY; CDR2 reads SMNVEV (reference sequence). This CDR3 is built from 15 residues. CDR3 nucleotide sequence: TGTGCCAGCAGTGGACTCGGGTCAAAGAGCTATGGCTACACCTTC. This gives the protein CASSGLGSKSYGYTF.

In this sample, this clonotype is medium-sized. V is TRBV30 and J is TRBJ1-5, with D possibly matching TRBD1 (6 bases). Germline V gene sequence: CDR1 GTSNPN, CDR2 SVGIG (reference sequence). The V end lost 3 bases, the J end lost 4 bases, and 16 bases lay between the germline ends. The CDR3 sequence is 15 residues long. CDR3 sequence (DNA): TGTGCCTGGAGAGGCGGGACAACTGGGAATCAGCCCCAGCATTTT. It yields the protein CAWRGGTTGNQPQHF. Full variable domain (rest looked up from reference TRBV30 and TRBJ1-5): SQTIHQWPATLVQPVGSPLSLECTVEGTSNPNLYWYRQAAGRGLQLLFYSVGIGQISSEVPQNLSASRPQDRQFILSSKKLLLSDSGFYLCAWRGGTTGNQPQHFGDGTRLSIL.

This clonotype is hyperexpanded by share. The rearrangement joins TRBV20-1 to TRBJ1-5, with a weak D call TRBD1 (5 bases). The length of the CDR3 is 16 residues. Trimming took 0 bases from V and 7 from J, leaving 19 bases between them. Germline V gene sequence: CDR1 DFQATT, CDR2 SNEGSKA (reference sequence). CDR3 amino acids: CSARDESAGLRQPQHF. CDR3 bases: TGCAGTGCTAGAGATGAGTCGGCAGGGCTTAGGCAGCCCCAGCATTTT.

This clonotype is labeled as large. The V call is TRBV12-3 or TRBV12-4, the J call TRBJ2-2, with unresolved D. V gave up 6 bases and J gave up 7 bases, with 15 bases separating them. CDR3 length: 14 residues. Here the CDR3 reads CASSPPALLGELFF. The CDR3 DNA is TGTGCCAGCAGCCCACCGGCGCTGCTCGGGGAGCTGTTTTTT.

This clonotype qualifies as hyperexpanded. The chain employs TRBV4-2 and TRBJ2-7; 8 bases are a match to TRBD1. The CDR3 has 14 residues. V shed 6 bases and J 3 bases; nucleotides not matched to a gene: 7. Germline V gene data show CDR1 as LGHNA and CDR2 as YNFKEQ. The CDR3 here is CASSPGTGDYEQYF. Written as DNA, the CDR3 is TGTGCCAGCAGTCCCGGGACAGGTGACTACGAGCAGTACTTC.

Sample share makes this clonotype large. The genes are TRBV20-1 and TRBJ2-1; perhaps TRBD2 as D (5 bases). V gave up 2 bases and J gave up 5 bases, with 7 bases separating them. This CDR3 comprises 12 residues. CDR1 and CDR2 (germline): DFQATT, SNEGSKA (reference sequence). CDR3 loop: CSARRADNEQFF. The CDR3, as DNA: TGCAGTGCTAGAAGAGCGGACAATGAGCAGTTCTTC.

By share, this clonotype counts as large. The chain employs TRBV7-3 and TRBJ2-2; possibly TRBD2 for D (6 bases). The germline V gene has CDR1 SGHTA and CDR2 FQGTGA. Trimming cost V 5 bases and J 4 bases, with 8 bases left between them. The CDR3 extends over 13 amino acids. CDR3 region: CASSLASTGELFF. CDR3 DNA sequence: TGTGCCAGCAGCCTAGCGAGCACCGGGGAGCTGTTTTTT.

The chain carries TRBV19 and TRBJ2-1; 9 bases are shared with TRBD2. Losses at the gene ends were 3 bases for V and 9 bases for J; bases not matched to a gene: 3. Germline V CDR1 and CDR2: LNHDA, SQIVND (reference sequence). The CDR3 has 13 amino acids. CDR3 coding DNA: TGTGCCAGTAGTATGACTAGCGGCGGTGAGCAGTTCTTC. Amino acid sequence: CASSMTSGGEQFF.

By frequency in the sample, this clonotype is large (0.1 to 1%). The chain joins TRBV20-1 to TRBJ2-1; D possibly uses TRBD1 or TRBD2 (5 bases each). The CDR3 has 15 residues. Per the germline V gene, CDR1 is DFQATT and CDR2 is SNEGSKA (reference sequence). V gave up 4 bases and J gave up 6 bases, with 19 bases separating them. In nucleotides, the CDR3 is TGCAGTGCTAATACCGGGACCATCGAGGGCAATGAGCAGTTCTTC. Translated, it gives CSANTGTIEGNEQFF.

By frequency in the sample, this clonotype is large. The V call is TRBV6-2 or TRBV6-3, the J call TRBJ2-1, with TRBD2 matching 10 bases. The CDR3 spans 16 residues. Germline CDR1 and CDR2: MNHEY and SVGEGT. Germline trimming cut 8 bases from V and 6 bases from J; bases unmatched to any gene: 13. The CDR3 bases are TGTGCCAGCCCACGTCAGCGGGAGGGGTATATCAATGAGCAGTTCTTC. Translating gives CASPRQREGYINEQFF.

Judged by abundance, this clonotype is large. This CDR3 is CATSDRANTGELFF. The CDR3, as DNA: TGTGCCACCAGTGACCGCGCGAACACCGGGGAGCTGTTTTTT. The chain uses TRBV24-1 and TRBJ2-2; D remains unclear. From germline, CDR1 is KGHDR and CDR2 SFDVKD. CDR3 length: 14 residues. V lost 4 bases and J 0 bases, leaving 5 bases between the germline ends.

By share of the sample, this clonotype is medium-sized (0.01 to 0.1%). The chain links TRBV4-1 to TRBJ1-6; TRBD1 aligns across 9 bases. Germline lookup yields CDR1 MGHRA and CDR2 YSYEKL. Trimming at V came to 0 bases and at J to 9 bases, leaving 3 bases not matched to a gene. This CDR3 spans 15 amino acids. CDR3 sequence (DNA): TGCGCCAGCAGCCAAGAGGGACAGGGAGGTTCACCCCTCCACTTT. It is translated as CASSQEGQGGSPLHF.